This paragraph covers one TCR beta chain sequence. The germline V gene encodes CDR1 LGHDT and CDR2 YNNKEL (reference sequence). The CDR3 is 18 amino acids. V gave up 1 base and J gave up 0 bases, with 15 bases separating them. The data stem from a study of blood T cell repertoires in COVID-19. Study-level information: COVID-19 samples collected from the United States, Italy and Spain covered acute and convalescent phases. Nucleic acid was either cDNA or gDNA, and it came from T cells, B-cell-depleted T cells, or PBMCs.

Source study methods: Estimation of nucleated cell counts relied on the amplification of reference gene primers. The protocol was immunoSEQ multiplex PCR, while the TCRdb copy is restricted to in-frame clones and leaves out a portion. V and J calls plus clone size are reproduced from that table; the DNA served to infer D and trimming. Seen here are under 500,000 clones, 85% to 90% observed once, and the top ten hold about 4.3%. V gene TRBV3-1 (or the pseudogene TRBV3-2) combines with J gene TRBJ2-2; no definite D call. The TCR was taken from a woman between 25 and 40 years old with acute or convalescent COVID-19. Sequenced material: peripheral blood. The CDR3 protein is CASSQGTEKRANTGELFF. The CDR3, as DNA: TGTGCCAGCAGCCAAGGAACAGAGAAACGAGCGAACACCGGGGAGCTGTTTTTT.